Following are 17 T cell receptor beta chains from one sample sequenced in a study of neurological immune-mediated disorders. A single record per CDR3 protein comes from TCRdb applying MiXCR to the 5' RACE reads. The sample has more than 30,000 distinct CDR3 sequences; 7% to 8.5% are singletons. The sample taken for sequencing was CD4+ T cells from blood. The receptors were gathered from a middle-aged man in good health.

In this sample, this clonotype turned up many times. The chain recombines TRBV7-2 with TRBJ2-7, with a tentative D call TRBD2 (6 bases). V lost 0 bases, J lost 7 bases, and 13 bases lay in between. CDR1 is SGHTA and CDR2 is FQGNSA in the germline V gene. The CDR3 runs to 14 residues. CDR3 sequence: CASSLAGGVREQYF. In nucleotides, the CDR3 is TGTGCCAGCAGCTTAGCGGGAGGTGTGAGGGAGCAGTACTTC.

Many counts were recorded for this clonotype. This sequence joins TRBV20-1 and TRBJ2-3; 14 bases map to TRBD2. Trimming took 5 bases from V and 4 from J; bases not matched to a gene: 5. The CDR3 loop spans 15 amino acids. Germline V gene lookup returns CDR1 DFQATT and CDR2 SNEGSKA (reference sequence). In DNA form, the CDR3 reads TGCAGTGCTCGCCCGACTAGCGGGAGGGCAGATACGCAGTATTTT. It encodes CSARPTSGRADTQYF.

This clonotype was observed many times. The chain couples TRBV15 to TRBJ2-7; the match to TRBD2 covers 11 bases. The trim removed 4 bases at V and 0 bases at J, leaving 8 bases unmatched. Germline V gene sequence: CDR1 LNHNV, CDR2 YYDKDF (reference sequence). The CDR3 length is 17 residues. Written as DNA, the CDR3 is TGTGCCACCAGCAAGTCGCTAGCGGGAGGCCACTCCTACGAGCAGTACTTC. This encodes CATSKSLAGGHSYEQYF. The variable domain in full, with the rest retrieved from reference TRBV15 and TRBJ2-7, is DAMVIQNPRYQVTQFGKPVTLSCSQTLNHNVMYWYQQKSSQAPKLLFHYYDKDFNNEADTPDNFQSRRPNTSFCFLDIRSPGLGDTAMYLCATSKSLAGGHSYEQYFGPGTRLTVT.

This clonotype was recorded many times. The chain employs TRBV7-2 and TRBJ1-6, with a tentative D call TRBD1 (5 bases). The CDR3 consists of 15 residues. V gave up 5 bases and J gave up 7 bases, with 15 bases separating them. CDR1 is SGHTA, CDR2 FQGNSA, per germline. Here the CDR3 reads CASSGRVGGNSPLHF. The CDR3, as DNA: TGTGCCAGCAGCGGGAGAGTGGGGGGGAATTCACCCCTCCACTTT.

In its sample, this clonotype was seen many times. The rearrangement joins TRBV20-1 to TRBJ1-5; 8 bases are a match to TRBD1. With V trimmed by 3 bases and J by 2 bases, 3 bases remained unmatched. This CDR3 comprises 14 residues. CDR1 DFQATT and CDR2 SNEGSKA come from the germline V gene (reference sequence). CDR3 sequence: CSASPGQGNQPQHF. Written as DNA, the CDR3 is TGCAGTGCTAGCCCGGGACAGGGCAATCAGCCCCAGCATTTT.

The table lists this clonotype with many counts. This rearrangement joins TRBV3-1 to TRBJ1-1; D is unresolved. The V and J ends lost 4 bases and 11 bases respectively, with 14 bases between them. The length of the CDR3 is 12 residues. From germline, CDR1 is LGHDT and CDR2 YNNKEL (reference sequence). The CDR3 is CASSRRSSEAFF. CDR3 DNA sequence: TGTGCCAGCAGCCGGAGGTCTTCGGAGGCTTTCTTT.

This clonotype was counted at least ten times. The rearrangement uses TRBV24-1 and TRBJ2-1; a possible D gene is TRBD2 (5 bases). Trimming took off 8 bases at V and 6 bases at J, with 7 bases between the two ends. The CDR3 has 11 amino acids. Germline values: CDR1 KGHDR, CDR2 SFDVKD. The CDR3 loop is CATTAGNEQFF. As DNA, the CDR3 is TGTGCCACCACCGCGGGCAATGAGCAGTTCTTC.

This clonotype appeared many times. This chain connects TRBV6-5 to TRBJ2-7; 9 nucleotides agree with TRBD2. The germline V gene encodes CDR1 MNHEY and CDR2 SVGAGI. The CDR3 extends over 15 amino acids. Trimming cost V 5 bases and J 2 bases; bases outside gene matches: 7. DNA for the CDR3: TGTGCCAGCAGTCTAGGGGGCGGGAGGGCCTACGAGCAGTACTTC. This translates into CASSLGGGRAYEQYF.

This clonotype showed up many times. V gene TRBV20-1 combines with J gene TRBJ2-1, with TRBD2 matching over 12 bases. After removal of 6 bases from V and 2 bases from J, the junction contained 5 bases not matched to a gene. Looked up from germline, CDR1 is DFQATT and CDR2 is SNEGSKA (reference sequence). The CDR3 length is 15 residues. Written as DNA, the CDR3 is TGCAGTGCCCCGACTAGCGGGAGCCCCTACAATGAGCAGTTCTTC. Translation: CSAPTSGSPYNEQFF.

This clonotype was found many times. The V call is TRBV11-2, the J call TRBJ2-7; 13 nucleotides align to TRBD2. CDR1 and CDR2 from the germline V gene are SGHAT and FQNNGV. The V segment lost 6 bases and the J segment 10 bases; nucleotides outside the gene matches: 6. The CDR3 is 13 amino acids. CDR3 DNA: TGTGCCAGCAGGGAAACTAGCGGGAGGGCCCAGTACTTC. Translating it yields CASRETSGRAQYF.

This clonotype was seen ten or more times. The chain combines TRBV7-6 with TRBJ2-1; 11 nucleotides line up with TRBD1. This CDR3 contains 15 residues. The germline gives CDR1 SGHVS, CDR2 FNYEAQ. V lost 5 bases and J lost 10; bases outside the gene matches: 10. The DNA of the CDR3 is TGTGCCAGCAGCCGCGGACAGGGGGCCCTTGGGGAGCAGTTCTTC. The encoded protein is CASSRGQGALGEQFF. The full variable domain, in which reference TRBV7-6 and TRBJ2-1 provide the parts outside the CDR3, is GAGVSQSPRYKVTKRGQDVALRCDPISGHVSLYWYRQALGQGPEFLTYFNYEAQQDKSGLPNDRFSAERPEGSISTLTIQRTEQRDSAMYRCASSRGQGALGEQFFGPGTRLTVL.

At least ten counts were recorded for this clonotype. The chain couples TRBV5-1 to TRBJ2-7; D not resolved. V was pared by 5 bases and J by 2 bases, with 8 bases between. This CDR3 region has 12 residues. Germline V lookup: CDR1 SGHRS, CDR2 YFSETQ. The CDR3 nucleotides are TGCGCCAGCAGAGGAGACGCCTACGAGCAGTACTTC. Translated: CASRGDAYEQYF.

This clonotype was recorded at least ten times. The rearrangement joins TRBV4-2 to TRBJ1-3, with a weak D call TRBD1 (5 bases). Trimming shortened V by 0 bases and J by 4 bases, and 13 bases separated the two germline ends. The CDR3 totals 16 residues. Germline CDR1 and CDR2: LGHNA and YNFKEQ. CDR3 loop: CASSQDSAGHGNTIYF. For the CDR3, the DNA is TGTGCCAGCAGCCAAGATTCGGCAGGGCACGGAAACACCATATATTTT.

In this sample, this clonotype turned up many times. V usage is TRBV12-3 or TRBV12-4 and J usage is TRBJ2-1; 8 nucleotides agree with TRBD2. CDR3 length equals 15 residues. The junction had 6 bases not matched to a gene; V was cut back by 2 bases and J by 6 bases. DNA of the CDR3: TGTGCCAGCAGTTTACAGAGCGGGAGCGCCAATGAGCAGTTCTTC. This codes for CASSLQSGSANEQFF.

This clonotype was observed at least ten times. CDR3: CSATQWLVGGLQFF. For the CDR3, the DNA is TGCAGTGCTACCCAGTGGCTCGTCGGGGGTCTTCAGTTCTTC. The chain is built from TRBV20-1 and TRBJ2-1; possible D gene TRBD2, 6 bases. V lost 4 bases, J lost 13 bases, and 23 bases lay in between. Germline CDR1 reads DFQATT; CDR2 reads SNEGSKA (reference sequence). CDR3 length equals 14 residues.

This clonotype was counted ten times or more. The chain joins TRBV29-1 to TRBJ1-4; no clear D. V lost 5 bases and J lost 5, with 18 bases in between. Germline CDR1 SQVTM, CDR2 ANQGSEA. This CDR3 has 15 residues. The CDR3 nucleotides read TGCAGCGTTTACGGCATTGGGCTTGGGAATGAAAAACTGTTTTTT. This gives the protein CSVYGIGLGNEKLFF.

This clonotype was observed at least ten times. CDR3 sequence (DNA): TGTGCCAGCAGCTCGAGGCCACGGGCTAGCGGGAGAGGGGGTAGGACAGATACGCAGTATTTT. It translates to CASSSRPRASGRGGRTDTQYF. V and J are TRBV7-2 and TRBJ2-3, with 10 bases identical to TRBD2. This CDR3 region has 21 residues. From germline, CDR1 is SGHTA and CDR2 FQGNSA. V dropped 4 bases and J dropped 3; count of bases not matched to a gene: 22. The whole variable domain, filled in from reference TRBV7-2 and TRBJ2-3, reads GAGVSQSPSNKVTEKGKDVELRCDPISGHTALYWYRQSLGQGLEFLIYFQGNSAPDKSGLPSDRFSAERTGGSVSTLTIQRTQQEDSAVYLCASSSRPRASGRGGRTDTQYFGPGTRLTVL.